Below are 29 T cell receptor beta chains sequenced from a single sample in a study of T-cell reconstitution after alpha-beta-depleted transplantation in children. TCRbeta library construction was performed incorporating unique molecular identifiers. TCRdb re-called the PCR reads with MiXCR, one entry per CDR3 protein. Here the sample spans 350,000 to 450,000 distinct CDR3 sequences, 13% being singletons. The specimen comprised PBMCs, sampled from the stem cell graft. These receptors came from a human donor who donated a stem cell graft to a child with Fanconi anemia.

This clonotype was seen more than once but under ten times. In nucleotides, the CDR3 is TGTGCCAGCAGTTACGGGACAGGGGCAGATACGCAGTATTTT. Amino acid sequence: CASSYGTGADTQYF. V and J are TRBV6-2 or TRBV6-3 and TRBJ2-3; 10 nucleotides agree with TRBD1. V shed 2 bases, J shed 4 bases, and the junction held 0 bases outside the gene matches. The CDR3 is 14 amino acids. CDR1 and CDR2 (germline): MNHEY, SVGEGT.

This chain uses TRBV10-2 with TRBJ1-1; D is ambiguous. The CDR3 has 12 residues. V gave up 3 bases and J gave up 3 bases, with 5 bases separating them. Germline CDR1 and CDR2: WSHSY and SAAADI. In DNA, the CDR3 is TGCGCCAGCAGTGAAGGGCACACTGAAGCTTTCTTT. This encodes CASSEGHTEAFF.

The CDR3 region is CASSFASGQGIQYF. The CDR3 DNA reads TGTGCCAGCAGTTTCGCCTCCGGACAGGGCATTCAGTACTTC. This chain joins TRBV12-3 or TRBV12-4 and TRBJ2-4; 8 bases are a match to TRBD1. Losses at the gene ends were 3 bases for V and 9 bases for J; bases not matched to a gene: 7. The CDR3 has 14 residues.

The CDR3 bases are TGTGCCAGCAGGGTGGCAGGGATGGGCGGCTACACCTTC. This translates into CASRVAGMGGYTF. This chain links TRBV7-2 with TRBJ1-2, with TRBD1 as a possible D gene (5 bases). Germline CDR1 and CDR2: SGHTA and FQGNSA. This CDR3 contains 13 residues. Trimming took off 6 bases at V and 8 bases at J, with 16 bases between the two ends.

In its sample, this clonotype was seen many times. This chain connects TRBV5-1 to TRBJ1-1; no clear D gene. Germline lookup yields CDR1 SGHRS and CDR2 YFSETQ. Trimming took off 2 bases at V and 1 base at J, with 9 bases between the two ends. CDR3 length equals 14 residues. CDR3 sequence reads: CASSFDGQNTEAFF. CDR3 DNA: TGCGCCAGCAGCTTCGACGGTCAGAACACTGAAGCTTTCTTT.

This clonotype was picked up many times. The junction and the germline gene differ at one end; a read error may be behind it. The chain carries TRBV12-3 or TRBV12-4 and TRBJ2-7; the D is unclear. This CDR3 is 13 amino acids long. The CDR3 DNA is TGCGCCAGCAGCTTGGCCGGCTCCTACGAGCAGTACTTC. Translation gives CASSLAGSYEQYF.

The table lists this clonotype with many counts. The J gene is TRBJ2-1, the V gene TRBV7-9; 9 bases are shared with TRBD2. The J segment lost 6 bases and the V segment lost 5 bases, leaving 8 bases of the junction unmatched. The CDR3 length is 15 residues. Germline loops: CDR1 SEHNR, CDR2 FQNEAQ (reference sequence). CDR3 in amino acids: CASSPPLAGINEQFF. The CDR3 coding sequence is TGTGCCAGCAGCCCGCCCCTAGCGGGGATCAATGAGCAGTTCTTC.

The chain links TRBV10-3 to TRBJ2-1, with a possible D match to TRBD1 (6 bases). The CDR3 consists of 13 residues. Trimming pared 4 bases from V and 6 bases from J, leaving 10 bases between. CDR1 is ENHRY and CDR2 is SYGVKD in the germline V gene. The CDR3 region is CAISVQGVNEQFF. CDR3 coding DNA: TGTGCCATCAGTGTACAGGGAGTCAATGAGCAGTTCTTC.

Remarks on this clonotype: A much larger clone lies one base from this, so it may be a read error. J is TRBJ1-5 and V is TRBV5-1, with D possibly matching TRBD1 (6 bases). This CDR3 comprises 15 residues. Germline lookup yields CDR1 SGHRS and CDR2 YFSETQ. V lost 0 bases and J lost 0, with 7 bases in between. The CDR3 bases are TGCGCCAGCAGCTTGGCAGGGGCTAGCAATCAGCCCCAGCATTTT. Encoded protein: CASSLAGASNQPQHF.

This clonotype was seen at least ten times. The gene calls are TRBV7-2 and TRBJ2-1; tentative D call: TRBD2 (7 bases). From germline, CDR1 is SGHTA and CDR2 FQGNSA. The CDR3 runs 15 residues. Trimming left V 3 bases short and J 6 bases short, with 15 bases between. CDR3 amino acids: CASSLSRGPINEQFF. CDR3 nucleotide sequence: TGTGCCAGCAGCTTGTCGCGGGGGCCTATCAATGAGCAGTTCTTC.

This chain links TRBV19 with TRBJ2-1; TRBD1 matches 8 bases. CDR1 LNHDA and CDR2 SQIVND come from the germline V gene (reference sequence). CDR3 size: 14 residues. Trimming at V came to 6 bases and at J to 10 bases, leaving 11 bases not matched to a gene. CDR3 sequence (DNA): TGTGCCAGTAGGACAGGGGACAGCACTCCGGAGCAGTTCTTC. Translating gives CASRTGDSTPEQFF.

The chain has TRBV7-2 and TRBJ1-2, with D perhaps matching TRBD1 (6 bases). Germline lookup yields CDR1 SGHTA and CDR2 FQGNSA. CDR3 length: 13 residues. Trimming took off 5 bases at V and 3 bases at J, with 10 bases between the two ends. CDR3 DNA sequence: TGTGCCAGCAGCCTCCGGACAGACTATGGCTACACCTTC. This gives the protein CASSLRTDYGYTF.

The chain links TRBV11-2 to TRBJ2-1; D is ambiguous. The V gene's germline CDR1 is SGHAT and CDR2 FQNNGV. This CDR3 is 17 amino acids long. The V and J ends lost 2 bases and 0 bases respectively, with 14 bases between them. CDR3 DNA: TGTGCCAGCAGCTTAATCTTCACGGAGAGCTCCTACAATGAGCAGTTCTTC. This translates into CASSLIFTESSYNEQFF.

This chain connects TRBV5-1 to TRBJ1-4; D unresolved. The V gene lost 4 bases and the J gene lost 0 bases, with 10 bases spanning the gap. CDR3 length: 15 residues. In germline, CDR1 is SGHRS, CDR2 YFSETQ. This CDR3 is CASSTDGTTNEKLFF. The CDR3 region has the DNA TGCGCCAGCAGCACTGACGGTACAACTAATGAAAAACTGTTTTTT.

At least ten counts were recorded for this clonotype. The V call is TRBV12-3 or TRBV12-4, the J call TRBJ1-5; 9 bases line up with TRBD1. The CDR3 contains 15 residues. Losses at the gene ends were 5 bases for V and 1 base for J; bases not matched to a gene: 3. CDR3: CASSPDRGSNQPQHF. In DNA form, the CDR3 reads TGTGCCAGCAGTCCGGACAGGGGAAGCAATCAGCCCCAGCATTTT.

This clonotype was seen more than once but under ten times. The chain combines TRBV6-1 with TRBJ1-2; weak D call: TRBD1 (5 bases). Per germline, CDR1 MNHNS and CDR2 SASEGT. The germline V and J ends were trimmed by 8 bases and 9 bases, with 22 bases remaining between them. This CDR3 has 14 amino acids. Here the CDR3 DNA reads TGTGCCAGCCTCTCGGTTGGGGGAAATTTGCGCTACACCTTC. This gives the protein CASLSVGGNLRYTF.

J is TRBJ2-7 and V is TRBV20-1; no clear D. The CDR3 has 13 residues. Germline CDR1 and CDR2: DFQATT and SNEGSKA (reference sequence). Trimming cost V 2 bases and J 1 base, with 9 bases left between them. The CDR3 coding sequence is TGCAGTGCTAGAACCCACGGGTCCTACGAGCAGTACGTC. It encodes CSARTHGSYEQYV.

This chain links TRBV7-8 with TRBJ1-1; 9 bases are shared with TRBD1. Trimming took 5 bases from V and 0 from J; bases not matched to a gene: 10. The CDR3 consists of 17 residues. The V gene's germline CDR1 is SGHVS and CDR2 FQNEAQ. The CDR3 bases are TGTGCCAGCAGCGGGACAGGGCTACGGTCCATGAACACTGAAGCTTTCTTT. Translating it yields CASSGTGLRSMNTEAFF.

This clonotype was found a few times. The chain joins TRBV29-1 to TRBJ2-3; D possibly corresponds to TRBD1 (5 bases). The germline V gene encodes CDR1 SQVTM and CDR2 ANQGSEA. There are 13 residues in the CDR3. The V end was cut by 7 bases, the J end by 6 bases, with 17 bases between. The CDR3 DNA reads TGCAGCGAGAGACAGTCCTCAGGGGATACGCAGTATTTT. It encodes CSERQSSGDTQYF.

This clonotype was seen just once. A read error may account for a junction end that differs from germline. V is TRBV12-3 or TRBV12-4 and J is TRBJ2-5; a possible D gene is TRBD2 (7 bases). The CDR3 spans 12 residues. CDR3 coding DNA: TGTGCCAGCAGTCAGGGGCGGGAGACCCAGAACTTC. It codes for CASSQGRETQNF.

The rearrangement links TRBV10-3 to TRBJ2-3; D possibly corresponds to TRBD1 (6 bases). The germline gives CDR1 ENHRY, CDR2 SYGVKD. The CDR3 length is 14 residues. Trimming took off 10 bases at V and 5 bases at J, with 19 bases between the two ends. This CDR3 reads CATSADRYGDTQYF. The CDR3 DNA reads as TGTGCCACCTCCGCCGACAGGTACGGAGATACGCAGTATTTT.

The J gene is TRBJ1-2, the V gene TRBV4-2; D not certain. V was pared by 4 bases and J by 3 bases, with 9 bases between. Per germline, CDR1 LGHNA and CDR2 YNFKEQ. The CDR3 runs to 13 residues. CDR3: CASSRMSDYGYTF. In DNA, the CDR3 is TGTGCCAGCAGCCGGATGAGTGACTATGGCTACACCTTC.

This clonotype occurred a few times. The CDR3 spells CASSSQQGYSYTF. The CDR3 DNA reads as TGCGCCAGCAGCTCCCAACAGGGATACAGCTACACCTTC. This sequence joins TRBV5-1 and TRBJ1-2; a weak D match, TRBD1 (6 bases). With 3 bases removed from V and 9 bases from J, the gap between germline ends came to 15 bases. The CDR3 has 13 residues. Germline V gene sequence: CDR1 SGHRS, CDR2 YFSETQ.

CDR3 protein: CASSVAHPGQGHYGYTF. The CDR3 DNA reads as TGTGCCAGCAGCGTAGCTCATCCCGGACAGGGACACTATGGCTACACCTTC. The V gene is TRBV9, the J gene TRBJ1-2; 8 bases map to TRBD1. The CDR3 loop spans 17 amino acids. With 0 bases clipped from V and 3 bases from J, the junction kept 10 bases outside the gene matches. The V gene's germline CDR1 is SGDLS and CDR2 YYNGEE.

This clonotype was counted a few times. V is TRBV5-4 and J is TRBJ2-1, with 7 bases aligning to TRBD1. Germline values: CDR1 SGHNT, CDR2 YYREEE (reference sequence). The CDR3 contains 16 residues. The V gene end was trimmed by 4 bases and the J gene end by 7 bases; junction bases not matched to a gene: 14. The CDR3 spells CASSLALGTAENEQFF. CDR3 DNA: TGTGCCAGCAGCCTCGCTTTAGGGACAGCCGAGAATGAGCAGTTCTTC. Variable domain in full (rest from reference TRBV5-4 and TRBJ2-1): ETGVTQSPTHLIKTRGQQVTLRCSSQSGHNTVSWYQQALGQGPQFIFQYYREEENGRGNFPPRFSGLQFPNYSSELNVNALELDDSALYLCASSLALGTAENEQFFGPGTRLTVL.

This clonotype was counted many times. This rearrangement joins TRBV20-1 to TRBJ2-3; a possible D gene is TRBD1 (5 bases). This CDR3 spans 12 amino acids. Trimming stripped 5 bases from V and 7 bases from J, with 13 bases between. The germline V gene has CDR1 DFQATT and CDR2 SNEGSKA (reference sequence). In DNA form, the CDR3 reads TGCAGTGCTGGGGCAGGGTTAAATACGCAGTATTTT. Translating it yields CSAGAGLNTQYF.

The chain carries TRBV20-1 and TRBJ1-1; D ambiguous. CDR3 length: 12 residues. Trimming left V 0 bases short and J 4 bases short, with 6 bases between. Germline CDR1 reads DFQATT; CDR2 reads SNEGSKA (reference sequence). The CDR3 bases are TGCAGTGCTAGAGAAGGGCCCACTGAAGCTTTCTTT. Its protein product is CSAREGPTEAFF.

This clonotype was recorded many times. The genes are TRBV10-3 and TRBJ2-5; weak D call: TRBD2 (6 bases). The germline gives CDR1 ENHRY, CDR2 SYGVKD. Trimming took off 3 bases at V and 4 bases at J, with 15 bases between the two ends. This CDR3 is built from 15 residues. The CDR3 region is CAISDGRGSRETQYF. Here the CDR3 DNA reads TGTGCCATCAGTGATGGTCGGGGGTCTAGAGAGACCCAGTACTTC.

Ten or more counts support this clonotype. V and J are TRBV29-1 and TRBJ2-2; D not certain. CDR1 and CDR2 (germline): SQVTM, ANQGSEA. Trimming pared 3 bases from V and 0 bases from J, leaving 14 bases between. The CDR3 is made up of 16 amino acids. CDR3 region: CSVEDHKRSNTGELFF. CDR3 in DNA: TGCAGCGTTGAGGACCACAAAAGATCGAACACCGGGGAGCTGTTTTTT.